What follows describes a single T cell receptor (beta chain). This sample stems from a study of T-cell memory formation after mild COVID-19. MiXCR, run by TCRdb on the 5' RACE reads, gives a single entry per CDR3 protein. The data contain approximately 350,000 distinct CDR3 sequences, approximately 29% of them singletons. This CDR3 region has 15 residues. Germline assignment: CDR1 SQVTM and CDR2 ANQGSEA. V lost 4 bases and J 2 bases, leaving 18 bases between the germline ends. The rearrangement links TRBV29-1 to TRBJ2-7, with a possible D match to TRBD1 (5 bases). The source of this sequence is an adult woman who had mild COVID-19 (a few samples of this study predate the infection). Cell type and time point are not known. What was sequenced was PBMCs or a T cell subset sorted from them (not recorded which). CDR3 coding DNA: TGCAGCGTTGTGAGAGGTCTGCAGGGCCCCTACGAGCAGTACTTC. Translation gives CSVVRGLQGPYEQYF.